Each of the 21 T cell receptor beta chains below was sequenced from the same sample in a study of glioma-infiltrating T cells. Using RNA template, CDR3s of TCR alpha and beta were amplified with iRepertoire arm-PCR. Each CDR3 protein gets one entry after TCRdb re-called the multiplex PCR reads with MiXCR. The sample has under 200,000 distinct CDR3 sequences, around 40% seen once; the top ten hold roughly 5.5%. Input material: glioma tissue, nonneoplastic brain tissue, or PBMCs (not recorded which). These receptor sequences come from a human donor with low-grade glioma or glioblastoma, undergoing nonglioma brain surgery, or in good health (not recorded which).

Concerning this clonotype itself: Given a much more abundant clone one base away, this may be a read error. The rearrangement links TRBV3-1 to TRBJ2-3; D remains unclear. V was clipped by 2 bases and J by 1 base, with 10 bases between them. The CDR3 has 15 amino acids. Germline V lookup: CDR1 LGHDT, CDR2 YNNKEL (reference sequence). CDR3 residues: CASSQRPHCTDTQYF. In DNA, the CDR3 is TGTGCCAGCAGCCAACGCCCACACTGCACAGATACGCAGTATTTT.

As regards this clonotype: This may be a read error, as it is one base from a much larger clone. This chain uses TRBV7-2 with TRBJ2-1; no clear D gene. The CDR3 runs to 14 residues. Germline V gene data show CDR1 as SGHTA and CDR2 as FQGNSA. CDR3 DNA: TGTGCCAGCAGCTTACAAGGTACAGACAATGAGAAGTTCTTC. Its protein product is CASSLQGTDNEKFF.

This clonotype was seen ten or more times. The V gene is TRBV19, the J gene TRBJ2-1, with TRBD2 matching 9 bases. V lost 5 bases and J lost 6; bases outside the gene matches: 5. The CDR3 is 14 residues long. Germline V lookup: CDR1 LNHDA, CDR2 SQIVND (reference sequence). This CDR3 is CASSWGLAGNEQFF. DNA for the CDR3: TGTGCCAGTAGTTGGGGACTAGCCGGCAATGAGCAGTTCTTC.

This clonotype was seen more than once but under ten times. The chain employs TRBV5-4 and TRBJ2-1; 10 bases align to TRBD2. Trimming cost V 0 bases and J 10 bases; bases outside gene matches: 7. Germline lookup yields CDR1 SGHNT and CDR2 YYREEE (reference sequence). CDR3 length equals 15 residues. In DNA form, the CDR3 reads TGTGCCAGCAGCTTGGATATAGGACTAGCGGACGAGCAGTTCTTC. It encodes CASSLDIGLADEQFF.

This clonotype occurred many times. This chain joins TRBV20-1 and TRBJ2-1, with 7 bases that match TRBD2. The germline CDR1 and CDR2 sequences are DFQATT and SNEGSKA (reference sequence). This CDR3 spans 14 amino acids. The V segment lost 3 bases and the J segment 2 bases; nucleotides outside the gene matches: 4. CDR3 sequence: CSASGDYPYNEQFF. The CDR3 coding sequence is TGCAGTGCTAGTGGGGACTATCCCTACAATGAGCAGTTCTTC.

In its sample, this clonotype was seen a few times. The chain couples TRBV3-1 to TRBJ1-3; unclear D gene. The V gene's germline CDR1 is LGHDT and CDR2 YNNKEL (reference sequence). Between the trimmed V and J ends, which lost 0 bases and 0 bases, there was a span of 21 bases. This CDR3 has 20 amino acids. DNA for the CDR3: TGTGCCAGCAGCCAAGATCTCGGCCGTCGCTCTACTCTCTCTGGAAACACCATATATTTT. Translated, it gives CASSQDLGRRSTLSGNTIYF.

This clonotype was observed a handful of times. The chain combines TRBV4-1 with TRBJ2-3; D might be TRBD2 (6 bases). Trimming left V 3 bases short and J 2 bases short, with 15 bases between. This CDR3 region has 16 residues. CDR1 MGHRA and CDR2 YSYEKL come from the germline V gene. CDR3 protein: CASSHLSGSATDTQYF. CDR3 in DNA: TGCGCCAGCAGCCATTTGAGCGGGTCTGCCACAGATACGCAGTATTTT.

As regards this clonotype: A junction end diverges from the germline sequence, so it may reflect a read error. The gene calls are TRBV20-1 and TRBJ1-1; D gene unclear. The CDR3 spans 14 residues. The V gene's germline CDR1 is DFQATT and CDR2 SNEGSKA (reference sequence). DNA of the CDR3: TGCAGTGATAGCCCCTCTGATCGTTGGAATGAAGATTTCTTT. Its translation is CSDSPSDRWNEDFF.

The chain combines TRBV6-1 with TRBJ2-1, with 9 positions matching TRBD1. The germline V gene encodes CDR1 MNHNS and CDR2 SASEGT. Trimming cost V 8 bases and J 5 bases; bases outside gene matches: 10. The CDR3 extends over 15 amino acids. CDR3: CASADWDRVDNEQFF. DNA of the CDR3: TGTGCCAGCGCCGATTGGGACAGGGTCGACAATGAGCAGTTCTTC.

There are a few counts of this clonotype. The chain couples TRBV7-9 to TRBJ2-5; D remains ambiguous. Germline V gene data show CDR1 as SEHNR and CDR2 as FQNEAQ (reference sequence). The CDR3 is 13 residues long. The ends were cut back, 5 bases at V and 0 bases at J, with 7 bases in the middle. CDR3: CASSEQNQETQYF. CDR3 in DNA: TGTGCCAGCAGCGAACAAAACCAAGAGACCCAGTACTTC. The complete variable domain, with remaining parts taken from reference TRBV7-9 and TRBJ2-5, reads DTGVSQNPRHKITKRGQNVTFRCDPISEHNRLYWYRQTLGQGPEFLTYFQNEAQLEKSRLLSDRFSAERPKGSFSTLEIQRTEQGDSAMYLCASSEQNQETQYFGPGTRLLVL.

This clonotype was counted at least ten times. The V call is TRBV3-1, the J call TRBJ2-1; no definite D call. CDR1 and CDR2 (germline): LGHDT, YNNKEL (reference sequence). V was shortened by 0 bases and J by 2 bases, with 8 bases between the two germline ends. The CDR3 spans 15 residues. The CDR3 reads CASSQEQGTYNEQFF. The CDR3 DNA sequence: TGTGCCAGCAGCCAAGAACAAGGGACCTACAATGAGCAGTTCTTC.

In regard to this clonotype: Given a much more abundant clone one base away, this may be a read error. The genes are TRBV27 and TRBJ2-2; D gene ambiguous. The V end lost 5 bases, the J end lost 6 bases, and 10 bases lay between the germline ends. The CDR3 has 13 residues. Germline V lookup: CDR1 MNHEY, CDR2 SMNVEV (reference sequence). CDR3 bases: TGTGCCAGCAGTGAACTGAAAGCCGGGGAGCTGTTTTTT. This sequence encodes CASSELKAGELFF.

Regarding this clonotype: Since a much larger clone is just one base distant, this may be a read error. This chain connects TRBV3-1 to TRBJ1-1; no firm D call. The CDR3 consists of 12 residues. Germline CDR1 and CDR2: LGHDT and YNNKEL (reference sequence). This CDR3 is CASSQVNTEALF. As DNA, the CDR3 is TGTGCCAGCAGCCAAGTAAACACTGAAGCTTTATTT.

With regard to this clonotype: A much larger clone lies one base from this, so it may be a read error. This chain uses TRBV28 with TRBJ2-3; 13 bases map to TRBD2. The CDR3 consists of 17 residues. Germline loops: CDR1 MDHEN, CDR2 SYDVKM. With V trimmed by 4 bases and J by 5 bases, 9 bases remained unmatched. The CDR3 is CASSSPLAGGGKDTQYF. CDR3 DNA sequence: TGTGCCAGCAGTTCCCCACTAGCGGGAGGGGGCAAAGATACGCAGTATTTT. Filled out from reference TRBV28 and TRBJ2-3, the complete variable domain reads DVKVTQSSRYLVKRTGEKVFLECVQDMDHENMFWYRQDPGLGLRLIYFSYDVKMKEKGDIPEGYSVSREKKERFSLILESASTNQTSMYLCASSSPLAGGGKDTQYFGPGTRLTVL.

In regard to this clonotype: The junction departs from the called germline gene at one end, perhaps through a read error. V is TRBV18 and J is TRBJ2-1; 7 nucleotides line up with TRBD1. Germline V gives CDR1 KGHSH, CDR2 LQKENI. The CDR3 extends over 15 amino acids. CDR3 nucleotide sequence: TGTGCCAGCTCTCAGCGACAGGGCGGTTACAATGAGCAGTCCTTC. Its protein is CASSQRQGGYNEQSF.

Turning to this clonotype: A much more abundant neighbour one base away suggests this may be a read error. The chain joins TRBV27 to TRBJ2-2; no reliable D call. CDR1 is MNHEY and CDR2 is SMNVEV in the germline V gene (reference sequence). The CDR3 is made up of 13 amino acids. The germline V and J ends were trimmed by 6 bases and 10 bases, with 15 bases remaining between them. The CDR3 loop is CASSLVASVELFF. In nucleotides, the CDR3 is TGTGCCAGCAGCTTAGTAGCATCCGTGGAGCTGTTTTTT.

This clonotype has at least ten counts. V and J are TRBV27 and TRBJ2-1; the D call may be TRBD1 or TRBD2 (5 bases each). Germline V gene sequence: CDR1 MNHEY, CDR2 SMNVEV (reference sequence). The CDR3 spans 12 residues. Trimming took off 6 bases at V and 7 bases at J, with 10 bases between the two ends. In DNA form, the CDR3 reads TGTGCCAGCAGAGGGGACCCTAATGAGCAGTTCTTC. Translation: CASRGDPNEQFF.

V is TRBV4-1 and J is TRBJ2-7; D is possibly TRBD2 (6 bases). The CDR3 sequence is 13 residues long. V gave up 3 bases and J gave up 6 bases, with 12 bases separating them. CDR1 MGHRA and CDR2 YSYEKL come from the germline V gene. The CDR3 spells CASSQYGGSEQYF. The CDR3 DNA is TGCGCCAGCAGCCAGTACGGGGGAAGCGAGCAGTACTTC.

The rearrangement joins TRBV7-2 to TRBJ2-5, with unresolved D. The CDR3 runs to 14 residues. CDR1 SGHTA and CDR2 FQGNSA come from the germline V gene. The V and J ends lost 3 bases and 3 bases respectively, with 11 bases between them. This CDR3 reads CASSLVIIKETQYF. The CDR3 DNA is TGTGCCAGCAGCTTGGTGATTATTAAAGAGACCCAGTACTTC. Complete variable domain (other parts from reference TRBV7-2 and TRBJ2-5): GAGVSQSPSNKVTEKGKDVELRCDPISGHTALYWYRQSLGQGLEFLIYFQGNSAPDKSGLPSDRFSAERTGGSVSTLTIQRTQQEDSAVYLCASSLVIIKETQYFGPGTRLLVL.

A remark on this clonotype: Sequence at one end of the junction differs from germline and may be a read error. The chain recombines TRBV20-1 with TRBJ1-5; no firm D call. CDR1 DFQATT and CDR2 SNEGSKA come from the germline V gene (reference sequence). The CDR3 totals 13 residues. The CDR3 DNA reads as TGCAGTGCGACCGACATTCCCGATCAGACCCAGCATTTT. The encoded protein is CSATDIPDQTQHF.

To note about this clonotype: This could be a read error, since a much larger clone is one nucleotide away. The V gene is TRBV20-1, the J gene TRBJ2-1; D remains ambiguous. Germline assignment: CDR1 DFQATT and CDR2 SNEGSKA (reference sequence). V was cut by 4 bases and J by 5 bases, with 15 bases left in between. The CDR3 runs 14 residues. The CDR3 DNA is TGCAGTGCTAACTGCCTTATGGGCAACAATGAGCAGTTCTTC. Its translation is CSANCLMGNNEQFF.